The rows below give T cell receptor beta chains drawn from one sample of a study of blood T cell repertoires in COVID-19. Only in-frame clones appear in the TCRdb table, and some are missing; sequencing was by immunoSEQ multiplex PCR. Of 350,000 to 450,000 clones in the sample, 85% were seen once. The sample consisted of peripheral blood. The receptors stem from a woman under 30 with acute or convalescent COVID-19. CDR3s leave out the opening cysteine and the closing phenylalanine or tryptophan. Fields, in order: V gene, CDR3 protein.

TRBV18	ASSPPDRGYTDTQY
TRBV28	ASSLWGTSGIYEQY
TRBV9	ASSEGSGSFYEQF
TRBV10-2	ASSEGTGGNSPLH
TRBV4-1	ASSLRDRNTEAF
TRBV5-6	ASSLGLPAGGNTIY
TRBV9	ASSASGNHYNEQF
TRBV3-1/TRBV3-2	ASSQMSGRTLTDTQY
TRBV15	ATSRGGASYEQY
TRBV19	ASMDRTGVYNEQF
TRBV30	AWTRTVNTGELF
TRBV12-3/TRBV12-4	ASSANRDTQY
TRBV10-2	ASSKSREGSGNTIY
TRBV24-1	ATSDSDTSSYEQY
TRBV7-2	ASSLDGQFQETQY
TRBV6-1	ASSEETGEFYEQY
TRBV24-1	ATGQGNQPQH
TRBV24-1	ATSLPGTGELF
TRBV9	ASSVGSTGEAQY
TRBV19	ASSSIFNTEAF
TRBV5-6	ASSEDRGFNEKLF
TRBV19	ASSMGGAGNQPQH
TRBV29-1	SVEDRLTSTDTQY
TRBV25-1	ASSDTLNYGYT
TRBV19	ASSIRGATNEKLF
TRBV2	ASRRTGAYEQY
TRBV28	ASSLRQLNTEAF
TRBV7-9	ASSWESDGRSTDTQY
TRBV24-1	ATSDLAGAMNEQF
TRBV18	ASSPRGPGQPQH
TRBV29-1	SVEGRDDSYEQY
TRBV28	ASRNGGISYGYT
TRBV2	ASRDSQTSQPQH
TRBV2	ASRLGQGGNQPQH
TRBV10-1	ASSQREGTDTQY
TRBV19	ASRGQGGNQPQH
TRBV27	ASSSWDREGKLF
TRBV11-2	ASSPGEQAF
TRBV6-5	ASSYGGRATDTQY
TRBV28	ASSGTGGHNEQF
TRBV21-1	ASTYIYWNTEAF
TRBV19	ASSQYRGATNEKLF
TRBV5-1	ASSDGLAGGQETQY
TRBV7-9	ASSPTEGVENGYT
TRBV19	ATRGAETQY
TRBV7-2	ASSPTGVEAF